Each of the 27 T cell receptor beta chains below was sequenced from the same sample in a study of blood T cell repertoires in COVID-19. The table came from immunoSEQ multiplex PCR; TCRdb's copy has only in-frame clones and leaves some out. The table lists hundreds of thousands of clones, 75% to 90% of them singletons. Specimen: peripheral blood. These receptors all come from a woman aged 40-49 years who had recovered from COVID-19.

This chain joins TRBV18 and TRBJ1-1, with 7 bases aligning to TRBD1. CDR1 and CDR2 from the germline V gene are KGHSH and LQKENI. The CDR3 is 17 amino acids. J lost 1 base, V lost 3 bases, and 11 bases had no gene match. CDR3 in amino acids: CASSPRKGTAKNTEAFF. DNA for the CDR3: TGTGCCAGCTCACCTCGGAAAGGGACAGCGAAGAACACTGAAGCTTTCTTT.

The chain employs TRBV6-1 and TRBJ1-6; D ambiguous. The V gene's germline CDR1 is MNHNS and CDR2 SASEGT. V was cut by 0 bases and J by 3 bases, with 9 bases left in between. The CDR3 has 16 amino acids. As DNA, the CDR3 is TGTGCCAGCAGTGAAGCTTCGGGAATCTATAATTCACCCCTCCACTTT. Its translation: CASSEASGIYNSPLHF.

The chain uses TRBV7-9 and TRBJ1-2, with D hard to call. The germline V and J ends were trimmed by 3 bases and 0 bases, with 14 bases remaining between them. CDR1 is SEHNR and CDR2 is FQNEAQ in the germline V gene (reference sequence). This CDR3 has 16 amino acids. The CDR3, as DNA: TGTGCCAGCAGCTTGGTGGTAGGGAGTTCTAACTATGGCTACACCTTC. This encodes CASSLVVGSSNYGYTF.

The genes are TRBV7-2 and TRBJ1-2, with 7 bases matching TRBD1. CDR3 length: 17 residues. J gave up 1 base and V 4 bases, and 12 bases lay outside the gene matches. CDR1 and CDR2 from the germline V gene are SGHTA and FQGNSA. The CDR3: CASSSGAGTAHNYGYTF. Here the CDR3 DNA reads TGTGCCAGCAGCTCGGGGGCCGGGACAGCTCATAACTATGGCTACACCTTC.

The chain uses TRBV2 and TRBJ2-7; D not certain. CDR1 is SNHLY, CDR2 FYNNEI, per germline. The ends were cut back, 2 bases at V and 1 base at J, with 6 bases in the middle. This CDR3 region has 13 residues. CDR3 loop: CASSEHLSYEQYF. The CDR3 bases are TGTGCCAGCAGTGAACACCTATCCTACGAGCAGTACTTC.

This rearrangement joins TRBV19 to TRBJ2-1; D gene uncertain. The V and J ends lost 4 bases and 0 bases respectively, with 10 bases between them. CDR3 length: 15 residues. Germline V gene sequence: CDR1 LNHDA, CDR2 SQIVND (reference sequence). CDR3 in amino acids: CASSTQYLSYNEQFF. The CDR3 region has the DNA TGTGCCAGTAGTACTCAGTACCTCTCCTACAATGAGCAGTTCTTC. The full variable domain, in which reference TRBV19 and TRBJ2-1 provide the parts outside the CDR3, is DGGITQSPKYLFRKEGQNVTLSCEQNLNHDAMYWYRQDPGQGLRLIYYSQIVNDFQKGDIAEGYSVSREKKESFPLTVTSAQKNPTAFYLCASSTQYLSYNEQFFGPGTRLTVL.

This rearrangement joins TRBV7-2 to TRBJ1-1, with a weak D call TRBD1 (5 bases). The V gene's germline CDR1 is SGHTA and CDR2 FQGNSA. Trimming took 2 bases from V and 0 from J, leaving 13 bases between them. CDR3 length equals 16 residues. The CDR3 nucleotides read TGTGCCAGCAGCTTATGGCCAGGGCCCATGAACACTGAAGCTTTCTTT. This sequence encodes CASSLWPGPMNTEAFF.

The chain recombines TRBV7-9 with TRBJ1-1; no definite D call. Germline CDR1 is SEHNR and CDR2 is FQNEAQ (reference sequence). V lost 6 bases and J 0 bases, leaving 11 bases between the germline ends. The CDR3 is 14 residues long. CDR3 loop: CASSFGEMNTEAFF. CDR3 nucleotides: TGTGCCAGCAGTTTTGGAGAAATGAACACTGAAGCTTTCTTT.

This rearrangement joins TRBV6-2 or TRBV6-3 to TRBJ1-2; D possibly corresponds to TRBD1 (5 bases). Germline V gene sequence: CDR1 MNHEY, CDR2 SVGEGT. V lost 6 bases to trimming and J lost 0 bases, with 17 bases between them. The CDR3 sequence is 16 residues long. Here the CDR3 reads CASSETQVSPNYGYTF. DNA of the CDR3: TGTGCCAGCAGCGAGACACAGGTTTCTCCTAACTATGGCTACACCTTC.

The chain recombines TRBV2 with TRBJ2-7, with 12 bases that match TRBD1. Trimming took 4 bases from V and 5 from J; bases not matched to a gene: 6. CDR1 SNHLY and CDR2 FYNNEI come from the germline V gene. The CDR3 runs 15 residues. The chain's CDR3 is CASSAMGQGANEQYF. CDR3 DNA sequence: TGTGCCAGCAGTGCCATGGGACAGGGGGCGAACGAGCAGTACTTC.

The CDR3 loop is CAISEGTGGLLSNQPQHF. In nucleotides, the CDR3 is TGTGCCATCAGTGAGGGAACAGGGGGCCTACTAAGCAATCAGCCCCAGCATTTT. The chain carries TRBV10-3 and TRBJ1-5, with 9 bases matching TRBD1. Germline V gene lookup returns CDR1 ENHRY and CDR2 SYGVKD. The CDR3 is 18 residues long. V dropped 2 bases and J dropped 1; count of bases not matched to a gene: 9.

This clone was observed once. The genes are TRBV3-1 (or the pseudogene TRBV3-2) and TRBJ1-4; D is ambiguous. The V gene's germline CDR1 is LGHDT and CDR2 YNNKEL (reference sequence). Deletions cut 1 base from V and 10 bases from J, with 10 bases between. The CDR3 loop spans 13 amino acids. The CDR3 protein is CASSQGVRGKLFF. In DNA, the CDR3 is TGTGCCAGCAGCCAAGGTGTTCGGGGAAAACTGTTTTTT.

DNA of the CDR3: TGTGCCAGCTCACCTAGCACTAACAATGAGCAGTTCTTC. This codes for CASSPSTNNEQFF. This rearrangement joins TRBV18 to TRBJ2-1, with no clear D. The ends were cut back, 3 bases at V and 5 bases at J, with 8 bases in the middle. This CDR3 has 13 amino acids. Germline CDR1 KGHSH, CDR2 LQKENI.

V usage is TRBV5-4 and J usage is TRBJ2-1; TRBD2 agrees at 8 bases. The V and J ends lost 6 bases and 8 bases, in that order; junction bases with no gene match: 1. The germline V gene has CDR1 SGHNT and CDR2 YYREEE (reference sequence). The CDR3 length is 11 residues. The CDR3 DNA follows: TGTGCCAGCACCGGGGGGGATGAGCAGTTCTTC. Protein product: CASTGGDEQFF.

The chain uses TRBV19 and TRBJ1-2; D may be TRBD1 (5 bases). Germline loops: CDR1 LNHDA, CDR2 SQIVND (reference sequence). The CDR3 runs to 14 residues. Trimming took off 6 bases at V and 1 base at J, with 12 bases between the two ends. This chain's CDR3 is CASRGPDINYGYTF. In nucleotides, the CDR3 is TGTGCCAGTAGGGGCCCGGACATTAACTATGGCTACACCTTC.

CDR3 sequence (DNA): TGCAGCGCCGGACTGACCTCTGGAAACACCATATATTTT. This translates into CSAGLTSGNTIYF. The chain joins TRBV29-1 to TRBJ1-3; D call uncertain. CDR1 and CDR2 from the germline V gene are SQVTM and ANQGSEA. Trimming took off 7 bases at V and 0 bases at J, with 10 bases between the two ends. The CDR3 has 13 amino acids.

V usage is TRBV6-1 and J usage is TRBJ2-3; D remains unclear. The length of the CDR3 is 16 residues. Per germline, CDR1 MNHNS and CDR2 SASEGT. V was trimmed by 2 bases and J by 0 bases, leaving 12 bases between them. In DNA form, the CDR3 reads TGTGCCAGCAGTGAATATGGCAGATCTAGCACAGATACGCAGTATTTT. Encoded protein: CASSEYGRSSTDTQYF.

J is TRBJ2-7 and V is TRBV2; TRBD2 matches 8 bases. The CDR3 covers 14 residues. J gave up 3 bases and V 5 bases, and 6 bases lay outside the gene matches. In germline, CDR1 is SNHLY, CDR2 FYNNEI. CDR3 coding DNA: TGTGCCAGCAGTTACGAAAGCGGGGGCTACGAGCAGTACTTC. It translates to CASSYESGGYEQYF.

This clone came up once. CDR3 protein: CASSMFGQGPEAFF. DNA of the CDR3: TGTGCCAGTAGTATGTTTGGTCAGGGGCCAGAAGCTTTCTTT. This chain links TRBV19 with TRBJ1-1; perhaps TRBD1 as D (6 bases). Trimming took 3 bases from V and 8 from J, leaving 16 bases between them. The CDR3 sequence is 14 residues long. Germline lookup yields CDR1 LNHDA and CDR2 SQIVND (reference sequence).

This chain links TRBV19 with TRBJ2-5; 8 nucleotides agree with TRBD2. CDR3 length: 16 residues. The V segment lost 1 base and the J segment 5 bases; nucleotides outside the gene matches: 9. CDR1 is LNHDA and CDR2 is SQIVND in the germline V gene (reference sequence). The CDR3 DNA reads TGTGCCAGTAGTATAGCAAGGACTAGCCCTCGGGAGACCCAGTACTTC. It encodes CASSIARTSPRETQYF.

This chain links TRBV2 with TRBJ1-1, with a tentative D call TRBD1 (5 bases). The germline gives CDR1 SNHLY, CDR2 FYNNEI. Trimming shortened V by 4 bases and J by 1 base, and 19 bases separated the two germline ends. The CDR3 is made up of 17 amino acids. CDR3 in amino acids: CASSGAGLRIWNTEAFF. Written as DNA, the CDR3 is TGTGCCAGCAGTGGGGCGGGGCTTCGCATCTGGAACACTGAAGCTTTCTTT.

The V and J genes are TRBV6-5 and TRBJ1-2; D is unclear. CDR3 length: 13 residues. Germline assignment: CDR1 MNHEY and CDR2 SVGAGI. Trimming pared 2 bases from V and 8 bases from J, leaving 12 bases between. In nucleotides, the CDR3 is TGTGCCAGCAGTTACCCGGAGGGATGGGGCTACACCTTC. This codes for CASSYPEGWGYTF.

This sequence joins TRBV7-7 and TRBJ2-7; D may be TRBD2 (6 bases). CDR3 size: 13 residues. Germline CDR1 SSHAT, CDR2 FNYEAQ (reference sequence). Between the trimmed V and J ends, which lost 0 bases and 6 bases, there was a span of 9 bases. CDR3 bases: TGTGCCAGCAGCTTAGCGGGGGGAGCCGAGCAGTACTTC. Its translation is CASSLAGGAEQYF.

The V call is TRBV6-5, the J call TRBJ2-7, with 9 positions matching TRBD1. The V gene's germline CDR1 is MNHEY and CDR2 SVGAGI. The CDR3 spans 15 residues. Unmatched junction bases numbered 11, after V lost 7 bases and J lost 4 bases. CDR3 coding DNA: TGTGCCAGCACCCCTAAAGGGACAGGGAGGTACGAGCAGTACTTC. This translates into CASTPKGTGRYEQYF.

The gene calls are TRBV30 and TRBJ1-4, with TRBD1 as a possible D gene (6 bases). This CDR3 spans 18 amino acids. The V end was cut by 0 bases, the J end by 1 base, with 18 bases between. CDR1 is GTSNPN, CDR2 SVGIG, per germline (reference sequence). The CDR3 loop is CAWSVLRGGRGTNEKLFF. In DNA form, the CDR3 reads TGTGCCTGGAGTGTACTTCGGGGGGGGCGCGGAACTAATGAAAAACTGTTTTTT.

This sequence joins TRBV4-2 and TRBJ1-1; no firm D call. Germline V gene sequence: CDR1 LGHNA, CDR2 YNFKEQ. V was trimmed by 1 base and J by 2 bases, leaving 11 bases between them. This CDR3 contains 15 residues. The CDR3 loop is CASSQVGEGNTEAFF. DNA of the CDR3: TGTGCCAGCAGCCAAGTTGGAGAGGGAAACACTGAAGCTTTCTTT.

This clone was seen more than once but under ten times. This chain joins TRBV15 and TRBJ1-3; D remains unclear. CDR1 LNHNV and CDR2 YYDKDF come from the germline V gene (reference sequence). Between the trimmed V and J ends, which lost 0 bases and 0 bases, there was a span of 6 bases. The CDR3 sequence is 15 residues long. The CDR3 here is CATSRDPISGNTIYF. The CDR3 DNA reads TGTGCCACCAGCAGAGATCCCATCTCTGGAAACACCATATATTTT.